This T cell receptor (beta chain) derives from a study of neurological immune-mediated disorders. Each TCR transcript was tagged with a 10-nucleotide random UMI during 5'RACE. TCRdb independently ran MiXCR on the 5' RACE reads; one entry per CDR3 protein. The sample shows 46,000 or so distinct CDR3 sequences, approximately 10% of them seen only once. J gave up 6 bases and V 5 bases, and 10 bases lay outside the gene matches. There are 16 residues in the CDR3. Germline lookup yields CDR1 SGHVS and CDR2 FQNEAQ. This clonotype was picked up a small number of times. The sequence derives from a woman in her 40s with HTLV-1-associated myelopathy (HAM/TSP). Sequenced: PBMCs. The gene calls are TRBV7-8 and TRBJ2-1; 10 nucleotides match TRBD1. The CDR3 sequence is CASSPLTGGAANEQFF. The DNA for the CDR3 is TGTGCCAGCAGCCCGCTGACAGGGGGCGCGGCCAATGAGCAGTTCTTC.